This T cell receptor beta chain was profiled in a study of T cell changes during pregnancy in multiple sclerosis. Regarding this clone: Distinct nucleotide sequences in the sample also encode this CDR3.

From germline, CDR1 is SGHNT and CDR2 YENEEA. This CDR3 region has 13 residues. The V end was cut by 5 bases, the J end by 0 bases, with 7 bases between. Using immunoSEQ multiplex PCR, the repertoire was profiled, and TCRdb retains in-frame clones only, with some absent. Here the sample spans roughly 55,000 clones, about 92% being singletons. The clonotype originates from a female donor in good health, enrolled as a control in a pregnancy study. J is TRBJ1-1 and V is TRBV11-3, with D possibly being TRBD1 (5 bases). Sample: CD4+ T cells from peripheral blood mononuclear cells, taken after pregnancy. In DNA form, the CDR3 reads TGTGCCAGCAGCCTGACAGTGAACACTGAAGCTTTCTTT. The encoded protein is CASSLTVNTEAFF.